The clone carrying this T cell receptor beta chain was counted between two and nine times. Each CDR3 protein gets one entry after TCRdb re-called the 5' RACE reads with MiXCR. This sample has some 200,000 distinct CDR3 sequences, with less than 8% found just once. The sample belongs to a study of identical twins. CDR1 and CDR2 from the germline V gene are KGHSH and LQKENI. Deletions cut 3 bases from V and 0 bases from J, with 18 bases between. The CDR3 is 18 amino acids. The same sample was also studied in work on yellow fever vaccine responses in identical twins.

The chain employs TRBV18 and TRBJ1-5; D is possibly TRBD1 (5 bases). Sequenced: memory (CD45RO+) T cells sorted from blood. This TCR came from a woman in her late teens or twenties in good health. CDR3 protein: CASSPQEQVPYSNQPQHF. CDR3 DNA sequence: TGTGCCAGCTCACCCCAGGAACAGGTACCATATAGCAATCAGCCCCAGCATTTT.